This T cell receptor beta chain stems from a study of blood T cells in healthy people across ages. For the second PCR, which ran for roughly 6 to 12 cycles, a sample-barcoded 5' primer and a J-beta primer mix were used. Every cDNA molecule carried a tag from a template-switch adaptor bearing 12 random nucleotides. One entry per CDR3 protein results from TCRdb running MiXCR on the 5' RACE reads. The repertoire consists of about 640,000 distinct CDR3 sequences, with roughly 58% occurring once and the leading ten covering approximately 40%. The junction had 4 bases not matched to a gene; V was cut back by 0 bases and J by 2 bases. The length of the CDR3 is 16 residues. Germline CDR1 reads ENHRY; CDR2 reads SYGVKD. Every donor gave approximately 10 milliliters of peripheral blood.

The sample comprised blood. This receptor was identified in a man aged 60-69 years in good health. The chain joins TRBV10-3 to TRBJ2-5, with 9 bases identical to TRBD1. CDR3 coding DNA: TGTGCCATCAGTGAGTCGACCGGGACAGGGCAAGAGACCCAGTACTTC. This gives the protein CAISESTGTGQETQYF.